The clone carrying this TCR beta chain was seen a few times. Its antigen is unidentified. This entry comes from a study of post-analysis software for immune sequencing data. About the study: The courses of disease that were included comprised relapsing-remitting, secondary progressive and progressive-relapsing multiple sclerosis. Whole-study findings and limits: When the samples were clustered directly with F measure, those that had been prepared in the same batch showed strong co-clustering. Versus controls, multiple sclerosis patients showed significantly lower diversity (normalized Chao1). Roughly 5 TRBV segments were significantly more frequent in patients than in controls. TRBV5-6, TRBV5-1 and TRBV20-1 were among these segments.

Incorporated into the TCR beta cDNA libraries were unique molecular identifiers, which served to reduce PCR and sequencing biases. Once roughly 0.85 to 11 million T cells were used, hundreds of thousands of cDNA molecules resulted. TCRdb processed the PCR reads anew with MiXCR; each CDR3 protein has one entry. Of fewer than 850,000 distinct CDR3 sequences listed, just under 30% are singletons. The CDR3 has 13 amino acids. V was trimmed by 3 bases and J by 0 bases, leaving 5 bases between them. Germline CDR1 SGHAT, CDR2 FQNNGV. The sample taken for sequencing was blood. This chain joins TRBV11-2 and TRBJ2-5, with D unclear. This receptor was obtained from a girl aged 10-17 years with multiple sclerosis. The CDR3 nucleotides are TGTGCCAGCAGCTTTAACCACCAAGAGACCCAGTACTTC. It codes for CASSFNHQETQYF.